This is a list of T cell receptor beta chains from one sample in a study of blood T cell repertoires in COVID-19. The table came from immunoSEQ multiplex PCR; TCRdb's copy has only in-frame clones and leaves some out. The data contain 65,000 to 90,000 clones, less than 90% of them singletons. Sequencing input: peripheral blood. The source of these receptors is an elderly man with COVID-19, enrolled during active disease. The CDR3 runs from the conserved cysteine through the conserved F or W. The order of the fields is V gene, D gene, clone size, J gene, CDR3 DNA, CDR3 protein. The D gene is left open where the match is weak. Expanded clones get a size class; other rows say once, few or many, or leave the size out.

TRBV11-2	.	.	TRBJ1-5	TGTGCCAGCAGCTTCAAATTAAGGACAGACAATCAGCCCCAGCATTTT	CASSFKLRTDNQPQHF
TRBV2	.	.	TRBJ1-5	TGTGCCAGCAGCCCTTCACAGGGCCGTTCTAATAGCAATCAGCCCCAGCATTTT	CASSPSQGRSNSNQPQHF
TRBV7-6	.	.	TRBJ2-3	TGTGCCAGCAGCGACAGATTGGCAGATACGCAGTATTTT	CASSDRLADTQYF
TRBV19	.	.	TRBJ1-1	TGTGCCAGTAGTATAGATATGAGGGATGGGACTGAAGCTTTCTTT	CASSIDMRDGTEAFF
TRBV19	TRBD1	.	TRBJ2-3	TGTGCCAGTCTTCCAATAGCCGGGACAGGGGAAAGGGCACGCGCAGATACGCAGTATTTT	CASLPIAGTGERARADTQYF
TRBV7-2	.	.	TRBJ1-1	TGTGCCAGCAGCTTCATATCGGGGAACACTGAAGCTTTCTTT	CASSFISGNTEAFF
TRBV10-3	.	.	TRBJ2-3	TGTGCCATCAGTGAGCTAGCGCCAGATACGCAGTATTTT	CAISELAPDTQYF
TRBV19	.	.	TRBJ2-5	TGTGCCACTCAGGGGGGCGCAGGAGGAGAGACCCAGTACTTC	CATQGGAGGETQYF
TRBV19	TRBD1	.	TRBJ1-2	TGTGCCAGTAGTAGGGACAGAGCACGGAACTATGGCTACACCTTC	CASSRDRARNYGYTF
TRBV5-4	TRBD1	few	TRBJ1-2	TGTGCCAGCAGCTCGGTCCAGGGGGTAGAGGGCTACACCTTC	CASSSVQGVEGYTF
TRBV5-4	.	once	TRBJ2-3	TGTGCCAGCAGCTTGTGGGCAGCTAGCACAGATACGCAGTATTTT	CASSLWAASTDTQYF
TRBV5-6	.	.	TRBJ1-6	TGTGCCAGCAGCTTGGAGGCCCAGGGTTTCCGTCCCCTCCACTTT	CASSLEAQGFRPLHF
TRBV6-2/TRBV6-3	TRBD1	.	TRBJ1-5	TGTGCCAGCAGTACCCGGGACAGGCCGAATCAGCCCCAGCATTTT	CASSTRDRPNQPQHF
TRBV12-3/TRBV12-4	TRBD1	.	TRBJ1-2	TGTGCCAGCAGCAGGACAGGGAGTGGCTACACCTTC	CASSRTGSGYTF
TRBV2	TRBD2	.	TRBJ2-3	TGTGCCAGCAGTGCCGTTACCTCGACTAGCGGGTCCCGGGGTACGCAGTATTTT	CASSAVTSTSGSRGTQYF
TRBV5-1	.	few	TRBJ1-3	TGCGCCAGCAGCTACCAGGGAGGCTCTGGAAACACCATATATTTT	CASSYQGGSGNTIYF
TRBV4-1	.	.	TRBJ1-3	TGCGCCAGCAGCCAAGATGTAAATAGCGAAAACACCATATATTTT	CASSQDVNSENTIYF
TRBV6-5	TRBD2	.	TRBJ2-7	TGTGCCAGCATCCGACTAGCGGGGGCACGTGAGCAGTACTTC	CASIRLAGAREQYF
TRBV3-1/TRBV3-2	TRBD1	.	TRBJ1-4	TGTGCCAGCAGCCAACACGACAGGGGGCCGAATGAAAAACTGTTTTTT	CASSQHDRGPNEKLFF
TRBV5-1	.	.	TRBJ1-3	TGCGCCAGCAGCTTCACGGGATCTTCTGGAAACACCATATATTTT	CASSFTGSSGNTIYF
TRBV5-1	.	.	TRBJ1-3	TGCGCCAGCAGCTTGGCGCAAGGGGGAAGTTCTGGAAACACCATATATTTT	CASSLAQGGSSGNTIYF
TRBV5-4	.	.	TRBJ1-4	TGTGCCAGCAGCTTGGGACTGGTTAATGAAAAACTGTTTTTT	CASSLGLVNEKLFF
TRBV5-1	.	.	TRBJ2-5	TGCGCCAGCAGCTTGTCCACCACAGACGTCCAAGAGACCCAGTACTTC	CASSLSTTDVQETQYF
TRBV3-1/TRBV3-2	.	.	TRBJ2-7	TGTGCCAGCAGTCGCCTAGCTTACGAGCAGTACTTC	CASSRLAYEQYF
TRBV5-1	TRBD1	.	TRBJ1-2	TGCGCCAGCAGCTCCCAAGGACAGGACTATGGCTACACCTTC	CASSSQGQDYGYTF
TRBV7-3	.	.	TRBJ2-3	TGTGCCAGCGCCGAGGGCTCCTCAGATACGCAGTATTTT	CASAEGSSDTQYF